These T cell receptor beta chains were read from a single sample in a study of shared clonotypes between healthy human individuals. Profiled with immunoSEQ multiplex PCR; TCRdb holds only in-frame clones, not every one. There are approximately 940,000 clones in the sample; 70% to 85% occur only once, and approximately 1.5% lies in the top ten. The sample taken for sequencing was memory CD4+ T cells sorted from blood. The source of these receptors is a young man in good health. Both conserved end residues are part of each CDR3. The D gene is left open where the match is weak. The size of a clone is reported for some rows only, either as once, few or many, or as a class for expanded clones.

cdr3_nt: TGTGCCAGTACTGGGACTAGCGGGGGCCGGGAGACCCAGTACTTC; cdr3_aa: CASTGTSGGRETQYF; d_call: TRBD2; clone_size: .; j_call: TRBJ2-5; v_call: TRBV19
cdr3_nt: TGTGCCAGCAGCCACGACAGGGCGATCACTGAAGCTTTCTTT; cdr3_aa: CASSHDRAITEAFF; d_call: TRBD1; clone_size: few; j_call: TRBJ1-1; v_call: TRBV7-9
cdr3_nt: TGTGCCAGCAGCTCGAGAATCAAGAACACTGAAGCTTTCTTT; cdr3_aa: CASSSRIKNTEAFF; d_call: .; clone_size: .; j_call: TRBJ1-1; v_call: TRBV7-2
cdr3_nt: TGCGCCAGCAGCTTACAGGGGGCGAAATACGAGCAGTACTTC; cdr3_aa: CASSLQGAKYEQYF; d_call: TRBD1; clone_size: .; j_call: TRBJ2-7; v_call: TRBV5-1
cdr3_nt: TGTGCCAGCAGTGAAATGTACTCCTCCACTGGGACTGAAGCTTTCTTT; cdr3_aa: CASSEMYSSTGTEAFF; d_call: .; clone_size: few; j_call: TRBJ1-1; v_call: TRBV2
cdr3_nt: TGTGCCAGCAGCTTAGGGGCCAGGGGGAGGTTTAACACTGAAGCTTTCTTT; cdr3_aa: CASSLGARGRFNTEAFF; d_call: TRBD1; clone_size: .; j_call: TRBJ1-1; v_call: TRBV7-9
cdr3_nt: TGTGCCAGCAGCCCCAATCCGGCCCTCGGGAACACCATATATTTT; cdr3_aa: CASSPNPALGNTIYF; d_call: .; clone_size: .; j_call: TRBJ1-3; v_call: TRBV5-6
cdr3_nt: TGTGCCAGCAGCTTATACCCGAAGGGGGGGGAGTACACAGATACGCAGTATTTT; cdr3_aa: CASSLYPKGGEYTDTQYF; d_call: .; clone_size: .; j_call: TRBJ2-3; v_call: TRBV11-2
cdr3_nt: TGTGCCATCAGTGAGGGCCTTAGGGATGGCTACACCTTC; cdr3_aa: CAISEGLRDGYTF; d_call: .; clone_size: .; j_call: TRBJ1-2; v_call: TRBV10-3
cdr3_nt: TGTGCCAGCAGCCCCGGGACAGGGGCCACAGATACGCAGTATTTT; cdr3_aa: CASSPGTGATDTQYF; d_call: TRBD1; clone_size: many; j_call: TRBJ2-3; v_call: TRBV11-2
cdr3_nt: TGTGCCAGCAGCTTAGGTCAGGGGAGACTAGCGGGAGCCCACCAGTACTTC; cdr3_aa: CASSLGQGRLAGAHQYF; d_call: TRBD2; clone_size: .; j_call: TRBJ2-7; v_call: TRBV11-3
cdr3_nt: TGCAGCGTTGAAAGGGGACTAGCTACGTCGCAGTTCTTC; cdr3_aa: CSVERGLATSQFF; d_call: TRBD2; clone_size: .; j_call: TRBJ2-1; v_call: TRBV29-1
cdr3_nt: TGTGCCAGCAGTGAACGTAGGGACCTCTCCTACAATGAGCAGTTCTTC; cdr3_aa: CASSERRDLSYNEQFF; d_call: .; clone_size: .; j_call: TRBJ2-1; v_call: TRBV6-1
cdr3_nt: TGTGCCAGCAACCTAAGCGGGACAGGGAATCAGCCCCAGCATTTT; cdr3_aa: CASNLSGTGNQPQHF; d_call: TRBD1; clone_size: once; j_call: TRBJ1-5; v_call: TRBV6-1
cdr3_nt: TGTGCCAGCAGTCCGGGGGGATATGGCTACACCTTC; cdr3_aa: CASSPGGYGYTF; d_call: .; clone_size: .; j_call: TRBJ1-2; v_call: TRBV2
cdr3_nt: TGTGCCAGCAGCCTCCCGGGGGCTAAAGAGACCCAGTACTTC; cdr3_aa: CASSLPGAKETQYF; d_call: .; clone_size: .; j_call: TRBJ2-5; v_call: TRBV7-8
cdr3_nt: TGCGCCAGCAGCGCTTCGACAGATGGCGATTCACCCCTCCACTTT; cdr3_aa: CASSASTDGDSPLHF; d_call: .; clone_size: .; j_call: TRBJ1-6; v_call: TRBV5-1
cdr3_nt: TGTGCCAGCACCCTGGGGGGCGTGAAGTCAGATACGCAGTATTTT; cdr3_aa: CASTLGGVKSDTQYF; d_call: .; clone_size: .; j_call: TRBJ2-3; v_call: TRBV25-1
cdr3_nt: TGTGCCAGCAGCCAAATGAGTTGGGGGACTGAAGCTTTCTTT; cdr3_aa: CASSQMSWGTEAFF; d_call: .; clone_size: .; j_call: TRBJ1-1; v_call: TRBV14
cdr3_nt: TGTGCCAGCAGTTACGGTGGTGGGCCTGAAGCTTTCTTT; cdr3_aa: CASSYGGGPEAFF; d_call: .; clone_size: .; j_call: TRBJ1-1; v_call: TRBV6-6
cdr3_nt: TGTGCCAGCAGCTCGGGTGTGGCGGGGGCGACCCAGTACTTC; cdr3_aa: CASSSGVAGATQYF; d_call: .; clone_size: .; j_call: TRBJ2-5; v_call: TRBV7-2
cdr3_nt: TGCGCCAGCAGCTTGGACCGACAGACTCCTACCGAGCAGTACTTC; cdr3_aa: CASSLDRQTPTEQYF; d_call: .; clone_size: .; j_call: TRBJ2-7; v_call: TRBV5-1
cdr3_nt: TGTGCCAGCAGGATCGGCAGCCAGGGAAACATTCAGTACTTC; cdr3_aa: CASRIGSQGNIQYF; d_call: .; clone_size: .; j_call: TRBJ2-4; v_call: TRBV6-1
cdr3_nt: TGTGCCATCGGCTGGAGGGGAACAGATACGCAGTATTTT; cdr3_aa: CAIGWRGTDTQYF; d_call: .; clone_size: .; j_call: TRBJ2-3; v_call: TRBV10-3
cdr3_nt: TGTGCCAGCGGGATTACGGGACAGGGTTTCGATGAGCAGTTCTTC; cdr3_aa: CASGITGQGFDEQFF; d_call: TRBD1; clone_size: .; j_call: TRBJ2-1; v_call: TRBV25-1
cdr3_nt: TGTGCCAGCAGTTACGGGGGGGCTGGAAACACCATATATTTT; cdr3_aa: CASSYGGAGNTIYF; d_call: .; clone_size: .; j_call: TRBJ1-3; v_call: TRBV6-5
cdr3_nt: TGTGCCAGCAGTGTTCGTAGCGGGGGGTTTTCCTACAATGAGCAGTTCTTC; cdr3_aa: CASSVRSGGFSYNEQFF; d_call: TRBD2; clone_size: .; j_call: TRBJ2-1; v_call: TRBV2
cdr3_nt: TGTGCCAGCAGTCTCCGACAAGCAACTAATGAAAAACTGTTTTTT; cdr3_aa: CASSLRQATNEKLFF; d_call: .; clone_size: .; j_call: TRBJ1-4; v_call: TRBV28
cdr3_nt: TGCGCCAGCAGCTTCCATCGAGACACCGGGGAGCTGTTTTTT; cdr3_aa: CASSFHRDTGELFF; d_call: .; clone_size: .; j_call: TRBJ2-2; v_call: TRBV5-1
cdr3_nt: TGTGCCAGCAGTGATTTTCCGAGGTCCACAGATACGCAGTATTTT; cdr3_aa: CASSDFPRSTDTQYF; d_call: .; clone_size: .; j_call: TRBJ2-3; v_call: TRBV2
cdr3_nt: TGCGCCAGCAGCTTGTCTGAGACAGGGCACTACGAGCAGTACTTC; cdr3_aa: CASSLSETGHYEQYF; d_call: TRBD1; clone_size: .; j_call: TRBJ2-7; v_call: TRBV5-1
cdr3_nt: TGTGCCAGCAGAGTCCGGGTAGCGGGAGGGCGAAATGAGCAGTTCTTC; cdr3_aa: CASRVRVAGGRNEQFF; d_call: TRBD2; clone_size: .; j_call: TRBJ2-1; v_call: TRBV2
cdr3_nt: TGTGCCAGCAGCTTGAGCAGTTTCTTTTCGTCCTACGAGCAGTACTTC; cdr3_aa: CASSLSSFFSSYEQYF; d_call: .; clone_size: once; j_call: TRBJ2-7; v_call: TRBV11-3
cdr3_nt: TGTGCCAGCAGCTTAGCGGGGGGGCAAGATACGCAGTATTTT; cdr3_aa: CASSLAGGQDTQYF; d_call: .; clone_size: .; j_call: TRBJ2-3; v_call: TRBV7-2
cdr3_nt: TGCGCCAGCAGTGAATCAGGGGGCTCGGGAAACACCATATATTTT; cdr3_aa: CASSESGGSGNTIYF; d_call: TRBD1; clone_size: .; j_call: TRBJ1-3; v_call: TRBV10-2
cdr3_nt: TGTGCCAGCAGCTACGGGGCGGGAGTTATGAAGACCCAGTACTTC; cdr3_aa: CASSYGAGVMKTQYF; d_call: TRBD2; clone_size: .; j_call: TRBJ2-5; v_call: TRBV7-2
cdr3_nt: TGTGCCAGCAGCTTGGCGGCCCCCGACAGGGGGAGAAGTGGAAACACCATATATTTT; cdr3_aa: CASSLAAPDRGRSGNTIYF; d_call: TRBD1; clone_size: .; j_call: TRBJ1-3; v_call: TRBV5-6
cdr3_nt: TGTGCCAGCAGCTATCCGGGGGACGGCTACGAGCAGTACTTC; cdr3_aa: CASSYPGDGYEQYF; d_call: .; clone_size: .; j_call: TRBJ2-7; v_call: TRBV7-2
cdr3_nt: TGTGCCAGCAGTTCACCTGCGTACTCCTACGAGCAGTACTTC; cdr3_aa: CASSSPAYSYEQYF; d_call: .; clone_size: .; j_call: TRBJ2-7; v_call: TRBV28
cdr3_nt: TGTGCCAGTAGTATGGGGGGAAAAAGTGGTACAGATACGCAGTATTTT; cdr3_aa: CASSMGGKSGTDTQYF; d_call: .; clone_size: .; j_call: TRBJ2-3; v_call: TRBV19
cdr3_nt: TGTGCCAGCAGCGTGACAGTTCGCACTGAAGCTTTCTTT; cdr3_aa: CASSVTVRTEAFF; d_call: .; clone_size: .; j_call: TRBJ1-1; v_call: TRBV7-8
cdr3_nt: TGTGCCAGCAGCTTACGGTACACCGGGGAGCTGTTTTTT; cdr3_aa: CASSLRYTGELFF; d_call: .; clone_size: .; j_call: TRBJ2-2; v_call: TRBV11-2
cdr3_nt: TGTGCCAGCAGTTCCACCGGGACAGGGGGTATCGAGACCCAGTACTTC; cdr3_aa: CASSSTGTGGIETQYF; d_call: TRBD1; clone_size: .; j_call: TRBJ2-5; v_call: TRBV28
cdr3_nt: TGCAGCGTTGAACTAAGGACAGGCCCTTTAAGGGGTGGCTACACCTTC; cdr3_aa: CSVELRTGPLRGGYTF; d_call: TRBD1; clone_size: .; j_call: TRBJ1-2; v_call: TRBV29-1
cdr3_nt: TGTGCCAGCAGCAATTACGATGGGGGCACCGAGCAGTACTTC; cdr3_aa: CASSNYDGGTEQYF; d_call: .; clone_size: .; j_call: TRBJ2-7; v_call: TRBV11-2
cdr3_nt: TGTGCCAGCAGTTACAGACTAGCGGGAGTCTACGAGCAGTACTTC; cdr3_aa: CASSYRLAGVYEQYF; d_call: TRBD2; clone_size: .; j_call: TRBJ2-7; v_call: TRBV6-5
cdr3_nt: TGTGCCTGGAGACCCCAGGGTTCACACGAGCAGTACTTC; cdr3_aa: CAWRPQGSHEQYF; d_call: .; clone_size: .; j_call: TRBJ2-7; v_call: TRBV30
cdr3_nt: TGTGCCAGCAGCAGCATCGGGTATAGCAATCAGCCCCAGCATTTT; cdr3_aa: CASSSIGYSNQPQHF; d_call: .; clone_size: .; j_call: TRBJ1-5; v_call: TRBV7-2
cdr3_nt: TGTGCCAGCAGCCCCGGGACACTCCTGGGAGAGCAGTACTTC; cdr3_aa: CASSPGTLLGEQYF; d_call: .; clone_size: .; j_call: TRBJ2-7; v_call: TRBV9
cdr3_nt: TGTGCCAGCGGGCTGACGGGTCCAACCCAGGAGACCCAGTACTTC; cdr3_aa: CASGLTGPTQETQYF; d_call: .; clone_size: few; j_call: TRBJ2-5; v_call: TRBV6-6
cdr3_nt: TGTGCCAGCAGCTTGGGACAGGGGAGTGAAAAACTGTTTTTT; cdr3_aa: CASSLGQGSEKLFF; d_call: TRBD1; clone_size: .; j_call: TRBJ1-4; v_call: TRBV7-6
cdr3_nt: TGTGCCAGCAGCTTTGAATACGAGCAGTACTTC; cdr3_aa: CASSFEYEQYF; d_call: .; clone_size: .; j_call: TRBJ2-7; v_call: TRBV2
cdr3_nt: TGTGCCTGGAGTGTACTAGGTACGCAGTATTTT; cdr3_aa: CAWSVLGTQYF; d_call: .; clone_size: .; j_call: TRBJ2-3; v_call: TRBV30
cdr3_nt: TGTGCCAGCAGTACCGGGACAGGGGGCAGTCAGCCCCAGCATTTT; cdr3_aa: CASSTGTGGSQPQHF; d_call: TRBD1; clone_size: few; j_call: TRBJ1-5; v_call: TRBV2
cdr3_nt: TGTGCCATCAGCGAGGGGTGGCCTTTAGGAAACACCATATATTTT; cdr3_aa: CAISEGWPLGNTIYF; d_call: .; clone_size: .; j_call: TRBJ1-3; v_call: TRBV10-3
cdr3_nt: TGTGCCAGCAGCGAATCGGGACAGTCCGTGGAGACCCAGTACTTC; cdr3_aa: CASSESGQSVETQYF; d_call: TRBD1; clone_size: .; j_call: TRBJ2-5; v_call: TRBV28